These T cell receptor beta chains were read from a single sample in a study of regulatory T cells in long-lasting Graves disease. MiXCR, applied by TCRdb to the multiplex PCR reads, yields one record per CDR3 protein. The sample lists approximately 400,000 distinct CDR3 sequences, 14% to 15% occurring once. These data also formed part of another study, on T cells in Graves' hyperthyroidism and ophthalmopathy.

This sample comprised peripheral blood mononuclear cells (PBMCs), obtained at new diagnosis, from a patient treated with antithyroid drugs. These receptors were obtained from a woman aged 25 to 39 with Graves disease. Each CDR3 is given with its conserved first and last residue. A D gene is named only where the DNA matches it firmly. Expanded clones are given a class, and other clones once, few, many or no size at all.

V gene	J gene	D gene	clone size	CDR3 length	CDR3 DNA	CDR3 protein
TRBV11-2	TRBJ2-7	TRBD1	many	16	TGTGCCAGCAGCCGACAAGGGGGACAGGGGCTGTACGAGCAGTACTTC	CASSRQGGQGLYEQYF
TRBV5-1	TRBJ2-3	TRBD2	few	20	TGCGCCAGCAGCTTGGCCGGAACTAGCGGGGGGACAGCTAGCACAGATACGCAGTATTTT	CASSLAGTSGGTASTDTQYF
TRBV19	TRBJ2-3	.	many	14	TGTGCCAGTAGTATCGGACTACTCACAGATACGCAGTATTTT	CASSIGLLTDTQYF
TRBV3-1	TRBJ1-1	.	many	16	TGTGCCAGCAGCCTTCAGGGGACTACACTATCCGCTGAAGCTTTCTTT	CASSLQGTTLSAEAFF
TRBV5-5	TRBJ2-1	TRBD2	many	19	TGTGCCAGCAGCTTGGAGTCCGGGGCTTCCGGGACTAGCGGTGATGAGCAGTTCTTC	CASSLESGASGTSGDEQFF
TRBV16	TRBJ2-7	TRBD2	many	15	TGTGCCAGCAGCCAAAGGGGAGGGGCCCCCTACGAGCAGTACTTC	CASSQRGGAPYEQYF
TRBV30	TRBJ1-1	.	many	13	TGTGCCTGGAACCCGGTACGGACGTCTGAAGCTTTCTTT	CAWNPVRTSEAFF
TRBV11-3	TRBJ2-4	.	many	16	TGTGCCAGCACCTTACGGGGTGGTGGGGCCAAAAACATTCAGTACTTC	CASTLRGGGAKNIQYF
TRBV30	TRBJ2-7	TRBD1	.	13	TGTGCCTGGAGAGGGACAGGGTTCGGGGAGCAGTACTTC	CAWRGTGFGEQYF
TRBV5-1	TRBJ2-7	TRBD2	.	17	TGCGCCAGCAGCTTCCTGATGACTAGCGGGAGTCCCTACGAGCAGTACTTC	CASSFLMTSGSPYEQYF
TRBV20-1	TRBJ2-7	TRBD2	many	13	TGCAGTGCTAGAACTAGCGGGAGACCTCAGCAGTACTTC	CSARTSGRPQQYF
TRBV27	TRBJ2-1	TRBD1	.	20	TGTGCCAGCAGTTTCCCCGGGACAGGGGGCTCAGCGGATATTTACAATGAGCAGTTCTTC	CASSFPGTGGSADIYNEQFF
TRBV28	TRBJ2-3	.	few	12	TGTGCCAGCAGTTCTACACGGCAATCGCAGTATTTT	CASSSTRQSQYF
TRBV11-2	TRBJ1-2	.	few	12	TGTGCCAGCAGCTTTACCGGCTATGGCTACACCTTC	CASSFTGYGYTF
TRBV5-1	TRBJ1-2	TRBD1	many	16	TGCGCCAGCAGCTCGGGGACAGCCCCCGGGGGCTATGGCTACACCTTC	CASSSGTAPGGYGYTF
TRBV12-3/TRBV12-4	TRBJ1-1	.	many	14	TGTGCCAGCAGTTTATCCCCACCGAACACTGAAGCTTTCTTT	CASSLSPPNTEAFF
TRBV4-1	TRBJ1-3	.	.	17	TGCGCCAGCAGCCCGCAGGGACTCCGGAGCTCTGGAAACACCATATATTTT	CASSPQGLRSSGNTIYF
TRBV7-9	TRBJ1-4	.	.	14	TGTGCCAGCAGCACACGGGGCCCTGGGGAAAAACTGTTTTTT	CASSTRGPGEKLFF
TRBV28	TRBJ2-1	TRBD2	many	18	TGTGCCAGCAGTCCCGAAAACCTCAGCGGGAGGACTATCAATGAGCAGTTCTTC	CASSPENLSGRTINEQFF
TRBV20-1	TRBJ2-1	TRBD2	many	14	TGCAGTGCATCCTCCAGCGGGAGATACAATGAGCAGTTCTTC	CSASSSGRYNEQFF
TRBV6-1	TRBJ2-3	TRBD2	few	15	TGTGCCAGCAGCCGTACTAGCGGGTCGGGAGATACGCAGTATTTT	CASSRTSGSGDTQYF
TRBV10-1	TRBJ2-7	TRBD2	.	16	TGCGCCAGCAGTGGGGGGACTAGCGGGTCCGACTACGAGCAGTACTTC	CASSGGTSGSDYEQYF
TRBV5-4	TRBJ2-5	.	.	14	TGTGCCAGCAGCTTCCACAGGGTGCTTGAGACCCAGTACTTC	CASSFHRVLETQYF
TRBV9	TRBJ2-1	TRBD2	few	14	TGTGCCAGCAGCTCTACGTCCGAAGCGGGACTACAGTTCTTC	CASSSTSEAGLQFF
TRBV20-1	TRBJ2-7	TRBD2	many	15	TGCAGTGCTAGCCCGATTAGCGGGAGGCGGTACGAGCAGTACTTC	CSASPISGRRYEQYF
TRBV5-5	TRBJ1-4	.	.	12	TGTGCCAGCAGCCTGTTCGACGAAAAACTGTTTTTT	CASSLFDEKLFF
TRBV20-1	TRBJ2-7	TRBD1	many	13	TGCAGTGCTCCGGGCAGGGGGTCCTACGAGCAGTACTTC	CSAPGRGSYEQYF
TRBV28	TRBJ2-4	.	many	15	TGTGCCAGCAGTGACCCACAGCTAGCCAAAAACATTCAGTACTTC	CASSDPQLAKNIQYF
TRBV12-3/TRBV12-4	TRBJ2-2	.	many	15	TGTGCCAGCAGTTTAGATCGTCGGGTCACCGGGGAGCTGTTTTTT	CASSLDRRVTGELFF
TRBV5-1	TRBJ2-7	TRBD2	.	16	TGCGCCAGCAGCTTGGGGACTAGCAGTAGGGACAATGAGCAGTACTTC	CASSLGTSSRDNEQYF
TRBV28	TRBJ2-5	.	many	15	TGTGCCAGCAGTCGAAGAGACTACTACCAAGAGACCCAGTACTTC	CASSRRDYYQETQYF
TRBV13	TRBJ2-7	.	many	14	TGTGCCAGCAGCTCCGTGGACAGTCACTACGAGCAGTACTTC	CASSSVDSHYEQYF
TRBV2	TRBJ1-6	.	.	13	TGTGCCAGCATGAGGGGGATAGGTTCACCCCTCCACTTT	CASMRGIGSPLHF
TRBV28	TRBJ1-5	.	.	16	TGTGCCAGCAGTTTCGGGACGGGGGATGGCAATCAGCCCCAGCATTTT	CASSFGTGDGNQPQHF
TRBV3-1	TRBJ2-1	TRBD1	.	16	TGTGCCAGCAGCCTGGGACAGCCCAACTCCTACAATGAGCAGTTCTTC	CASSLGQPNSYNEQFF
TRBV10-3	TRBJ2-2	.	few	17	TGTGCCATCAGTGAGCCCGAAGGGACGGCTTTATTCGGGGAGCTGTTTTTT	CAISEPEGTALFGELFF
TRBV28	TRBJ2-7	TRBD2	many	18	TGTGCCAGCAGCTCCGAGGGGGCGCGGGAGGGCCGGTCCTACGAGCAGTACTTC	CASSSEGAREGRSYEQYF
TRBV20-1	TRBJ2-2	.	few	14	TGCAGTGCCCTAATGGACTTCAACACCGGGGAGCTGTTTTTT	CSALMDFNTGELFF
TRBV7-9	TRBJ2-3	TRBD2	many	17	TGTGCCAGCAGCTTCCAGGCTAGCGGAATGGGCACAGATACGCAGTATTTT	CASSFQASGMGTDTQYF
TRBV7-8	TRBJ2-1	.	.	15	TGTGCCAGCAGCTTAGATCACAGCCCCTACAATGAGCAGTTCTTC	CASSLDHSPYNEQFF
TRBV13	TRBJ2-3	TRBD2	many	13	TGTGCCAGCAGGGGGGGGACCACAGATACGCAGTATTTT	CASRGGTTDTQYF
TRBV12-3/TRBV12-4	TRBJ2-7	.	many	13	TGTGCCAGCAGTCCGGGCCCCAACTACGAGCAGTACTTC	CASSPGPNYEQYF
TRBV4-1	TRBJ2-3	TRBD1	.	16	TGCGCCAGCAGCCAAGATGGCACAGGGGAAGCAGATACGCGGTATTTT	CASSQDGTGEADTRYF
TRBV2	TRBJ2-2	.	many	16	TGTGCCAGCAGTGAAACCGTCCAAGGCGGCACCGGGGAGCTGTTTTTT	CASSETVQGGTGELFF
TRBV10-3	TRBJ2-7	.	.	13	TGTGCCATCAGCCGGGACGCTTCCTACGAGCAGTACTTC	CAISRDASYEQYF
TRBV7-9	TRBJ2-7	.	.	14	TGTGCCAGCGGGGCGTCTAGCGCTTCCTACGAGCAGTACTTC	CASGASSASYEQYF
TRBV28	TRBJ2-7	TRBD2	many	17	TGTGCCAGCAGTTTATGGATTAGCGGGAGTTCCTTCTACGAGCAGTACTTC	CASSLWISGSSFYEQYF
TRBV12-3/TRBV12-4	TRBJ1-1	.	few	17	TGTGCCAGCAGTTTAGCTACTTTTTACAGGACCGACACTGAAGCTTTCTTT	CASSLATFYRTDTEAFF
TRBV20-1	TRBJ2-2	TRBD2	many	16	TGCAGTGCTAGAGATGCGGCTAGCGGGAACACCGGGGAGCTGTTTTTT	CSARDAASGNTGELFF
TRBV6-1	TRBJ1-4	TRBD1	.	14	TGTGCCAGCAGTCGGACAGGGTGGGGAGAAAAACTGTTTTTT	CASSRTGWGEKLFF
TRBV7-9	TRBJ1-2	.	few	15	TGTGCCAGCAGCTCCCTTTCAGAGTCCCGCGACGGCTACACCTTC	CASSSLSESRDGYTF